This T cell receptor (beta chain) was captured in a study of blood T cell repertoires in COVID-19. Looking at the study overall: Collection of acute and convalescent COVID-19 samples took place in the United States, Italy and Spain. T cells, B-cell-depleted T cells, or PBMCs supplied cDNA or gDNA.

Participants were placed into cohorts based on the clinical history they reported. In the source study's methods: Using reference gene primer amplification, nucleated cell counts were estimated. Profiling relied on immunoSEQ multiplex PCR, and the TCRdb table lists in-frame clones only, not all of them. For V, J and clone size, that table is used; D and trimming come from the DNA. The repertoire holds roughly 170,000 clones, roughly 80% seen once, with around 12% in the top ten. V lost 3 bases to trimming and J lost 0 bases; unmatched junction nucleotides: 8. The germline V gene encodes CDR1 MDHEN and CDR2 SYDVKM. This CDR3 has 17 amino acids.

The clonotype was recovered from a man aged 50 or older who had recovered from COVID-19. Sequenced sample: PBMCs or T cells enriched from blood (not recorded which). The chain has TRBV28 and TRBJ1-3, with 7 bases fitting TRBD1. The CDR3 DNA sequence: TGTGCCAGCAGTTTCCGCCCGACAGGGAACTCTGGAAACACCATATATTTT. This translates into CASSFRPTGNSGNTIYF.